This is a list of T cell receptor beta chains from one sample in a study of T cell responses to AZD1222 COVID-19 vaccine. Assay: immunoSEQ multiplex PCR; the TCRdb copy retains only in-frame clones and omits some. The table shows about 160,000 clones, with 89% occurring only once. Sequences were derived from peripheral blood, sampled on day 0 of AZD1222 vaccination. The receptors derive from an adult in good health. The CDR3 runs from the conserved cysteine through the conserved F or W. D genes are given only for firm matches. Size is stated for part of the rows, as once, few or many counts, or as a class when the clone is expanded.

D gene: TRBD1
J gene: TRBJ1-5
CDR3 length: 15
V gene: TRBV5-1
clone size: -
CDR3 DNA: TGCGCCAGCAGCCTGACAGGGATACCGAATCAGCCCCAGCATTTT
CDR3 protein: CASSLTGIPNQPQHF

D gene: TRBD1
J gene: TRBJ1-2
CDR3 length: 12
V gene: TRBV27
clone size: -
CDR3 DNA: TGTGCCAGCGGATTTACAGGGGGGCGCTACACCTTC
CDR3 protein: CASGFTGGRYTF

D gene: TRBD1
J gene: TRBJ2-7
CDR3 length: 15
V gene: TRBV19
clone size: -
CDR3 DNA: TGTGCCAGTAGTAGATCCCGGGACAGGGTCTACGAGCAGTACTTC
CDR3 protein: CASSRSRDRVYEQYF

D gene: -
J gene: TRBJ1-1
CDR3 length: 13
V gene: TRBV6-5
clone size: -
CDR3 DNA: TGTGCCAGCAGGTACGGGAGGAACACTGAAGCTTTCTTT
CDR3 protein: CASRYGRNTEAFF

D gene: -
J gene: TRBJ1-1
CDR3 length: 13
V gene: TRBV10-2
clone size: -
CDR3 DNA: TGCGCCAGCAGTGGAGGCCAGCCCCTGGAAGCTTTCTTT
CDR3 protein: CASSGGQPLEAFF

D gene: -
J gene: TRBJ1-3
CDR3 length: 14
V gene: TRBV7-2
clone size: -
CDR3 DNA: TGTGCCAGCAGCTTAGCGTACGGTGGAAACACCATATATTTT
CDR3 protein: CASSLAYGGNTIYF

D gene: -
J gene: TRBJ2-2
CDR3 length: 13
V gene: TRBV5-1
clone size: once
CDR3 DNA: TGCGCCAACAGCTTGACTCCAGCCGGGGAGCTGTTTTTT
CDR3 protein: CANSLTPAGELFF

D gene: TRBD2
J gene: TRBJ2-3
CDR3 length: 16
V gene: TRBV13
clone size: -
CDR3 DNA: TGTGCCAGCAGCTCGCTCGGAGCGGGAGAGGCAGATACGCAGTATTTT
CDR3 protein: CASSSLGAGEADTQYF

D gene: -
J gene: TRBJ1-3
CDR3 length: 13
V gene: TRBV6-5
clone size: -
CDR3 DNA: TGTGCCGCACAACAAGGGTCTGGAAACACCATATATTTT
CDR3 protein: CAAQQGSGNTIYF

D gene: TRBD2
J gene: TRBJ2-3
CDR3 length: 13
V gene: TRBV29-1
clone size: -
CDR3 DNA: TGCAGCGTTGAGACTAGCGGAACAGATACGCAGTATTTT
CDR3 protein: CSVETSGTDTQYF

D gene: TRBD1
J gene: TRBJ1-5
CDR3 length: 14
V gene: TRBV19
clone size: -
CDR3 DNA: TGTGCCACCGCAGGGGGCTTAGGCAATCAGCCCCAGCATTTT
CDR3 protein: CATAGGLGNQPQHF

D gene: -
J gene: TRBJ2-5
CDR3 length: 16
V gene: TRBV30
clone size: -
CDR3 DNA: TGTGCCTGGAGTGTCATTAGCGGGACAGACCAAGAGACCCAGTACTTC
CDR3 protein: CAWSVISGTDQETQYF

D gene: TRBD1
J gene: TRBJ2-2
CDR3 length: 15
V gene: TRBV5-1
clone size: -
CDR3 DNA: TGCGCCAGCAGCCCGGGACAGGGGAACACCGGGGAGCTGTTTTTT
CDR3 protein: CASSPGQGNTGELFF

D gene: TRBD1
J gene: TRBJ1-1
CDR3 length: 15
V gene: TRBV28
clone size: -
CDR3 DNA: TGTGCCAGCAGTCCATACGGACAGGGGGACACTGAAGCTTTCTTT
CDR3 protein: CASSPYGQGDTEAFF

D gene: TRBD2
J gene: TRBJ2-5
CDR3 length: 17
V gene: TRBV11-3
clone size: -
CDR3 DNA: TGTGCCAGCAGCTTAAGAGGACTAGCGGGAGACAGAAAGACCCAGTACTTC
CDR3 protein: CASSLRGLAGDRKTQYF

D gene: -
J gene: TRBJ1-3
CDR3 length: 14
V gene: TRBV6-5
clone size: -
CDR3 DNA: TGTGCCAGCAGTTTTGGGGCGGCTGGAAACACCATATATTTT
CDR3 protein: CASSFGAAGNTIYF

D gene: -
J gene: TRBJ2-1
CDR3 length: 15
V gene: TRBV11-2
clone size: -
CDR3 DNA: TGTGCCAGCAGCTTAGTGCTAGCTACTTACAATGAGCAGTTCTTC
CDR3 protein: CASSLVLATYNEQFF

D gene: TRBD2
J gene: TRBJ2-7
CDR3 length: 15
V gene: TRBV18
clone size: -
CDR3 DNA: TGTGCCAGCTCACCACCAAGCGGGAGCCCCAACGAGCAGTACTTC
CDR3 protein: CASSPPSGSPNEQYF

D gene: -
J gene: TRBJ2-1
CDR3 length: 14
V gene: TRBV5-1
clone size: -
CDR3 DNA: TGCGCCGTTCGAAAGAACGATTCCTACAATGAGCAGTTCTTC
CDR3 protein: CAVRKNDSYNEQFF

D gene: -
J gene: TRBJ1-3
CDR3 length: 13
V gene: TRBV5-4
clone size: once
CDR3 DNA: TGTGCCAGCAGCTCCATCTCTGGAAACACCATATATTTT
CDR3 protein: CASSSISGNTIYF

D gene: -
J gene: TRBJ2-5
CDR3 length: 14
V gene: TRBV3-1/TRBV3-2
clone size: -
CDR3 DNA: TGTGCCAGCAGCCAATCGCGATATGGGGAGACCCAGTACTTC
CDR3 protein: CASSQSRYGETQYF

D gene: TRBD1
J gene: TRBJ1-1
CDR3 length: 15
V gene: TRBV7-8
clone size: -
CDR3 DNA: TGTGCCAGCAGCCCAGGAGGACAGGCGAACACTGAAGCTTTCTTT
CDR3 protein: CASSPGGQANTEAFF

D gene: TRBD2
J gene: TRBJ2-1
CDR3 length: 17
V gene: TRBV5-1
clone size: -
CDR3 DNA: TGCGCCAGCAGCGGCGGGACTAGCGGTAGCTCCTACAATGAGCAGTTCTTC
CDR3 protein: CASSGGTSGSSYNEQFF

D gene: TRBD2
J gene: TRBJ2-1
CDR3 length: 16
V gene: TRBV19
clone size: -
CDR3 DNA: TGTGCCAGTAGTACCTGGACTAGCGGGAGGGGGGGTGAGCAGTTCTTC
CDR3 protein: CASSTWTSGRGGEQFF

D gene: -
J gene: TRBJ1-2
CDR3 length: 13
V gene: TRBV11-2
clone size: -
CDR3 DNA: TGTGCCAGCAGCTTAGGTGGGAAGTCTGGCTACACCTTC
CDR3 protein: CASSLGGKSGYTF

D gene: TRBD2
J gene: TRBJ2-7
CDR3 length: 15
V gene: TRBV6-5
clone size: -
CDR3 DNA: TGTGCCAGCAGCTTCGTCTATCAGGGAGGGTACGAGCAGTACTTC
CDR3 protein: CASSFVYQGGYEQYF

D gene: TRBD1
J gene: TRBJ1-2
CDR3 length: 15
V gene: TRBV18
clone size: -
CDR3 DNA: TGTGCCAGCTCACTTCAGGGACAGGGGGAAGGAGGCTACACCTTC
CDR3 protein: CASSLQGQGEGGYTF

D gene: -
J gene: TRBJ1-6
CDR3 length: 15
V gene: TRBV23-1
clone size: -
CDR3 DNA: TGCGCCAGCAGTCGGCAGGGATCCCTAAATTCACCCCTCCACTTT
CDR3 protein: CASSRQGSLNSPLHF

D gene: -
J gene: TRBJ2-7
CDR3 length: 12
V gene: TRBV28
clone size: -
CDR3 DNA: TGTGCCAGCAGCTTATTGGTCTACGAGCAGTACTTC
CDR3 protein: CASSLLVYEQYF

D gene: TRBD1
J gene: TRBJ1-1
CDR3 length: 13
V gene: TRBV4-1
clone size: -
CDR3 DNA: TGCGCCAGCAGCCAAGGAAGGGGGCTTGAGGCTTTCTTT
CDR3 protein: CASSQGRGLEAFF

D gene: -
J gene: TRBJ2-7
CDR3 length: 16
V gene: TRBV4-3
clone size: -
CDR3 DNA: TGCGCCAGCAGCCGCTCGACAGTGACTCCCTCCTACGAGCAGTACTTC
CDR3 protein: CASSRSTVTPSYEQYF

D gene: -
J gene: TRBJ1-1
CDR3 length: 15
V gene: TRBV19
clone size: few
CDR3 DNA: TGTGCCAGTAGTATAGTTGGGGTCTCCGACACTGAAGCTTTCTTT
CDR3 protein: CASSIVGVSDTEAFF

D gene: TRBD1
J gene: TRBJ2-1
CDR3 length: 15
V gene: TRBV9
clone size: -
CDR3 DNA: TGTGCCAGCAGCTCGAGGGACAGGGGGCTGAATGAGCAGTTCTTC
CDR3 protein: CASSSRDRGLNEQFF

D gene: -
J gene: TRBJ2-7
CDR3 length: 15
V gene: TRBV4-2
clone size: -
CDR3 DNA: TGTGCCAGCAGCCAAGCTGTTCAGGGACCCTACGAGCAGTACTTC
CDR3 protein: CASSQAVQGPYEQYF

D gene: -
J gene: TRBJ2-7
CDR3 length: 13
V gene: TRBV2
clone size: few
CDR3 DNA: TGTGCCAGCATGAGAGACAGAAACTACGAGCAGTACTTC
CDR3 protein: CASMRDRNYEQYF

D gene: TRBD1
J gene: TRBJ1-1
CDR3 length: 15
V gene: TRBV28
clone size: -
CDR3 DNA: TGTGCCAGCAGTTTATCCCGGACAGGACGAGGGGAAGCTTTCTTT
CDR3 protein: CASSLSRTGRGEAFF

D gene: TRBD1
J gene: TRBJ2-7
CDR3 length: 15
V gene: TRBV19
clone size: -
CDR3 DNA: TGTGCCAGTAGTACCGGGACAGGGGTCGTCTACGAGCAGTACTTC
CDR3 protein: CASSTGTGVVYEQYF

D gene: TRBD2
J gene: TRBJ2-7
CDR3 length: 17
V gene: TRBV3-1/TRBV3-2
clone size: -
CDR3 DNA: TGTGCCAGCAGCCCCCACCGACTAGCGGGAGGGCCGGCCGAGCAGTACTTC
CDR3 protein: CASSPHRLAGGPAEQYF

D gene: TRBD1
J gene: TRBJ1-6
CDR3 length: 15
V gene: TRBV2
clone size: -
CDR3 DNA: TGTGCCAGCAGTGATACAGGACAGGGTTATTCACCCCTCCACTTT
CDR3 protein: CASSDTGQGYSPLHF

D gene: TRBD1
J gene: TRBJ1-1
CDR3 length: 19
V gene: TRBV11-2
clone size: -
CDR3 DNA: TGTGCCAGCAGCTTAGTTAACCGGGGGCCAGGGACAGAGAACACTGAAGCTTTCTTT
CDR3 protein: CASSLVNRGPGTENTEAFF

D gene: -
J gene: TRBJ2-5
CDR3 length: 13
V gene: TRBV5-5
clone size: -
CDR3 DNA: TGTGCCAGCAGCTTGGCCACAGGGGAGACCCAGTACTTC
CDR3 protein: CASSLATGETQYF

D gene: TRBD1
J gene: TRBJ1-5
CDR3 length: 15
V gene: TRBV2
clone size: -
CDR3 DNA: TGTGCCAGCAGTGAACAGGGGGCTGGGAATCAGCCCCAGCATTTT
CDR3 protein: CASSEQGAGNQPQHF

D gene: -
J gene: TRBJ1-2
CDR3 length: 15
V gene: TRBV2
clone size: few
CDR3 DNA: TGTGCCAGCAGCCTCGGGCAGGGCAGAGTCTACGGCTACACCTTC
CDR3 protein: CASSLGQGRVYGYTF

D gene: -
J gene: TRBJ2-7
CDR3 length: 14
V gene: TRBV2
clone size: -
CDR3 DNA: TGTGCCAGCAGGATGGGCTCCATCACCTACGAGCAGTACTTC
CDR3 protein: CASRMGSITYEQYF

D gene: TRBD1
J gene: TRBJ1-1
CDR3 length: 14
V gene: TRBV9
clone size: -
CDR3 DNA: TGTGCCAGCAGCGTACTCGGACAGGGATCTGAAGCTTTCTTT
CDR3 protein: CASSVLGQGSEAFF

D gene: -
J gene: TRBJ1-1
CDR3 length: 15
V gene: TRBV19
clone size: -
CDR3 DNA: TGTGCCAGTAGCAACCCAGGGCGGGCGGGAACTGAAGCTTTCTTT
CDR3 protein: CASSNPGRAGTEAFF

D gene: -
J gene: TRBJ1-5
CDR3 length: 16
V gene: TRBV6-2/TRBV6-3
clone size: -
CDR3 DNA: TGTGCCAGCAGTACGACCCCCGACAGGCCAGATCAGCCCCAGCATTTT
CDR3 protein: CASSTTPDRPDQPQHF

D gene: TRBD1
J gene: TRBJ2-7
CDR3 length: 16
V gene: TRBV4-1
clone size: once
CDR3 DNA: TGCGCCAGCAGCCAAGATCGCGGGACAGGGGGCTACGAGCAGTACTTC
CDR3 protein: CASSQDRGTGGYEQYF

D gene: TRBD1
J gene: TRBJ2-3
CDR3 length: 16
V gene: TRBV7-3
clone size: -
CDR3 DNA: TGTGCCAGCAGCTCAGGGGGAAGGGCGGGCGCAGATACGCAGTATTTT
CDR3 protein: CASSSGGRAGADTQYF

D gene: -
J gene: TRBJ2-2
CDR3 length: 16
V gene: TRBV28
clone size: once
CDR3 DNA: TGTGCCAGCAGTTTAAGCAAGACTCCGAACACCGGGGAGCTGTTTTTT
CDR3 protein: CASSLSKTPNTGELFF

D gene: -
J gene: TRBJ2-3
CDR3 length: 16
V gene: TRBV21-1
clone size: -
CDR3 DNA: TGTGCCAGCAGCCCTAAGGTCCACTACAGGGCTTATACGCAGTATTTT
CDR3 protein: CASSPKVHYRAYTQYF